Following are 5 T cell receptor beta chains from one sample sequenced in a study of blood T cell repertoires in COVID-19. Clones were read by immunoSEQ multiplex PCR, and TCRdb kept only the in-frame ones, dropping some. The repertoire holds about 40,000 clones, about 86% seen once, with approximately 2.5% in the top ten. Sequenced sample: peripheral blood. The origin of the receptors is a woman in her sixties or seventies with acute or convalescent COVID-19.

This sequence joins TRBV18 and TRBJ2-5; the D gene is possibly TRBD2 (5 bases). V lost 3 bases and J lost 1, with 9 bases in between. The CDR3 loop spans 14 amino acids. Germline V gene sequence: CDR1 KGHSH, CDR2 LQKENI. This chain's CDR3 is CASSPGLSQETQYF. The CDR3 region has the DNA TGTGCCAGCTCACCCGGACTGTCCCAAGAGACCCAGTACTTC.

The genes are TRBV7-9 and TRBJ2-2, with 7 bases that match TRBD2. J gave up 6 bases and V 5 bases, and 12 bases lay outside the gene matches. This CDR3 has 16 amino acids. Germline V gene sequence: CDR1 SEHNR, CDR2 FQNEAQ (reference sequence). The CDR3 is CASSPELAGDAGELFF. The CDR3 DNA follows: TGTGCCAGCAGCCCCGAATTAGCGGGCGACGCCGGGGAGCTGTTTTTT.

This clone occurred once. The V and J genes are TRBV3-1 (or the pseudogene TRBV3-2) and TRBJ1-2; 7 bases align to TRBD1. Germline V gives CDR1 LGHDT, CDR2 YNNKEL (reference sequence). Trimming cost V 0 bases and J 7 bases; bases outside gene matches: 8. The CDR3 extends over 15 amino acids. CDR3 sequence reads: CASSQDWKGAGGYTF. For the CDR3, the DNA is TGTGCCAGCAGCCAAGATTGGAAGGGGGCCGGTGGCTACACCTTC.

V usage is TRBV29-1 and J usage is TRBJ2-1; 10 bases are a match to TRBD2. With 6 bases clipped from V and 5 bases from J, the junction kept 4 bases outside the gene matches. This CDR3 region has 13 residues. Germline loops: CDR1 SQVTM, CDR2 ANQGSEA. This CDR3 reads CSVGTSANNEQFF. The CDR3 DNA follows: TGCAGCGTCGGGACTAGCGCGAACAATGAGCAGTTCTTC.

The rearrangement joins TRBV20-1 to TRBJ1-6; D is unresolved. Per germline, CDR1 DFQATT and CDR2 SNEGSKA (reference sequence). Trimming took off 3 bases at V and 6 bases at J, with 6 bases between the two ends. The CDR3 length is 12 residues. CDR3 in amino acids: CSASRSNSPLHF. CDR3 in DNA: TGCAGTGCTAGTCGGTCTAATTCACCCCTCCACTTT.